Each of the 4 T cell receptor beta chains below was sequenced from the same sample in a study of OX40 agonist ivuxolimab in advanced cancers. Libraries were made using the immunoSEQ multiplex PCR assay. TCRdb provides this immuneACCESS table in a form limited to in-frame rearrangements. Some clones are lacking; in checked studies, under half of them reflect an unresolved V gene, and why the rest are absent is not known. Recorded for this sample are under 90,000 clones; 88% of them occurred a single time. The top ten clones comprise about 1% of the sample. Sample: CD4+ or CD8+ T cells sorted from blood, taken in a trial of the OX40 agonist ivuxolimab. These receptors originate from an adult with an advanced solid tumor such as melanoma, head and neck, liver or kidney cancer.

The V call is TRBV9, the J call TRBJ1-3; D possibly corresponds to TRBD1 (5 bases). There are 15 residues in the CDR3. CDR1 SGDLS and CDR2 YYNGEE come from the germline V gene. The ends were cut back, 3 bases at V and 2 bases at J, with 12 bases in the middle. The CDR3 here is CASSAGTFTGNTIYF. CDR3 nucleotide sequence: TGTGCCAGCAGCGCCGGGACTTTCACTGGAAACACCATATATTTT.

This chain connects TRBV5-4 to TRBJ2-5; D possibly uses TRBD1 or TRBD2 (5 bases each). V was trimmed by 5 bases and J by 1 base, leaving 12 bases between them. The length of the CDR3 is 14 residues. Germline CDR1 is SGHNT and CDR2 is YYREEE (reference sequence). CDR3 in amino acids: CASRPPGPQETQYF. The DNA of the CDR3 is TGTGCCAGCAGACCCCCGGGACCCCAAGAGACCCAGTACTTC.

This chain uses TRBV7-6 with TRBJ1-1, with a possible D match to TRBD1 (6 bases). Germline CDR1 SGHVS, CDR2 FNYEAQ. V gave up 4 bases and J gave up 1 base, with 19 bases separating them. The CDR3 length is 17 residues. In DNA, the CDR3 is TGTGCCAGCAGCTCCCGGCCACCAGGGGACCAGAACACTGAAGCTTTCTTT. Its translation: CASSSRPPGDQNTEAFF.

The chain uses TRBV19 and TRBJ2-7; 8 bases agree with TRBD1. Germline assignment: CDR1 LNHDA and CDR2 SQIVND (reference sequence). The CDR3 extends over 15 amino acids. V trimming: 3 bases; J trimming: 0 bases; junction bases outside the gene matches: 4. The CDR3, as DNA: TGTGCCAGTAGTATCGGACAGGGTTTCTCCTACGAGCAGTACTTC. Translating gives CASSIGQGFSYEQYF.